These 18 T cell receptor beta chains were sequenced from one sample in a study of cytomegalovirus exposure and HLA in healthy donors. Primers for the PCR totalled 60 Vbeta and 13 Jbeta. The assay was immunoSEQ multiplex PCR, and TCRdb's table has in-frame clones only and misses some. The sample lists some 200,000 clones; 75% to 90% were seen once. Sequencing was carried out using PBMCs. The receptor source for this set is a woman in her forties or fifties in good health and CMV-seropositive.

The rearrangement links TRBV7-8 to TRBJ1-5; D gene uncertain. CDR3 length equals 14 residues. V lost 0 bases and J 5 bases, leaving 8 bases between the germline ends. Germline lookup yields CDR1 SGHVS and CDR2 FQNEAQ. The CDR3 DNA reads TGTGCCAGCAGCTTAGCGCGGGGAGATCAGCCCCAGCATTTT. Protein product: CASSLARGDQPQHF.

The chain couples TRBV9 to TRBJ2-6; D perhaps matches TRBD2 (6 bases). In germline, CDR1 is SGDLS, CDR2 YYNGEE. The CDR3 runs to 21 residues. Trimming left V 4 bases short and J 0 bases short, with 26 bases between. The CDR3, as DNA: TGTGCCAGCAGCTTCCAAGGAGGAGGGCAGGGTTCTTCCTCTGGGGCCAACGTCCTGACTTTC. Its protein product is CASSFQGGGQGSSSGANVLTF. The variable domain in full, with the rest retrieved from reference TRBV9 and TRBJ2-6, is DSGVTQTPKHLITATGQRVTLRCSPRSGDLSVYWYQQSLDQGLQFLIQYYNGEERAKGNILERFSAQQFPDLHSELNLSSLELGDSALYFCASSFQGGGQGSSSGANVLTFGAGSRLTVL.

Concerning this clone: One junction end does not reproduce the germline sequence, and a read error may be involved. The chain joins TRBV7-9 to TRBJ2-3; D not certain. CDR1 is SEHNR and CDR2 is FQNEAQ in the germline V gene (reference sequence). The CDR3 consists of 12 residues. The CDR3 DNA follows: TGTTCCAGCAGCCAAAGCACAGATACGCAGTATTTT. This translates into CSSSQSTDTQYF.

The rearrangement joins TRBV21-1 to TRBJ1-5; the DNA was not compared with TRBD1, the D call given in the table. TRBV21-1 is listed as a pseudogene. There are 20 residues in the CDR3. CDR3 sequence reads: CASSKLAVAGWESSNQPQHF. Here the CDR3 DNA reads TGTGCCAGCAGCAAATTGGCGGTAGCAGGGTGGGAAAGTAGCAATCAGCCCCAGCATTTT.

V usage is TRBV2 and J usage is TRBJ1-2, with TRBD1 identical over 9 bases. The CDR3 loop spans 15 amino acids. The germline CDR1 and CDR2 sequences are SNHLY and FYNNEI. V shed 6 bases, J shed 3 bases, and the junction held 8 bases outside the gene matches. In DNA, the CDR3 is TGTGCCAGCAGAACCGGACAGGGGTTGGACTATGGCTACACCTTC. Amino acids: CASRTGQGLDYGYTF.

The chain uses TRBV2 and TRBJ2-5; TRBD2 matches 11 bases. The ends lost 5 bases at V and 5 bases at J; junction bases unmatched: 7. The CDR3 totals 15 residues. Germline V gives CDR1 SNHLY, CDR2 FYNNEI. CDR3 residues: CASSPLAGGEETQYF. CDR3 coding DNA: TGTGCCAGCAGTCCTCTAGCGGGGGGAGAGGAGACCCAGTACTTC.

The CDR3 loop is CASSAGGTAQETQYF. The CDR3 DNA reads as TGCGCCAGCAGCGCGGGCGGGACAGCTCAAGAGACCCAGTACTTC. This chain links TRBV5-1 with TRBJ2-5; perhaps TRBD1 as D (7 bases). The CDR3 contains 15 residues. CDR1 SGHRS and CDR2 YFSETQ come from the germline V gene. The germline V and J ends were trimmed by 4 bases and 2 bases, with 15 bases remaining between them.

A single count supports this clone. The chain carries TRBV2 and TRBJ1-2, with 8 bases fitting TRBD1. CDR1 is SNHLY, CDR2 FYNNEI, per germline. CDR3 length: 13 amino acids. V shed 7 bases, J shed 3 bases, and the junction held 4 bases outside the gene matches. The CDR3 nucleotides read TGTGCCAGCACCCCGGACAGGGACTATGGCTACACCTTC. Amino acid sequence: CASTPDRDYGYTF.

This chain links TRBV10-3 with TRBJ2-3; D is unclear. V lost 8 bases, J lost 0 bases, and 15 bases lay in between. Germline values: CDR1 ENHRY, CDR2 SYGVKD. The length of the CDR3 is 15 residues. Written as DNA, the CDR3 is TGTGCCATCTCCGCTGACTCCTCTAGCACAGATACGCAGTATTTT. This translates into CAISADSSSTDTQYF.

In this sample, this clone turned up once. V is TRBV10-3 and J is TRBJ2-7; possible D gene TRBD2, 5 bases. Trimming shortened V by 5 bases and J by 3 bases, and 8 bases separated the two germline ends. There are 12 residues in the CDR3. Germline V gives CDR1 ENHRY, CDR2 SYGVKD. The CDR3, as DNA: TGTGCCATCAGTCACGGGGACTACGAGCAGTACTTC. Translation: CAISHGDYEQYF.

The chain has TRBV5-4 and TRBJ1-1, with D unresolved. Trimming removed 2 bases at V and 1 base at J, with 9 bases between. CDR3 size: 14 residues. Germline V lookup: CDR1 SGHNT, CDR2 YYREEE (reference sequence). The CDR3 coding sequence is TGTGCCAGCAGCTTTAATGGAGGGAACACTGAAGCTTTCTTT. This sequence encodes CASSFNGGNTEAFF.

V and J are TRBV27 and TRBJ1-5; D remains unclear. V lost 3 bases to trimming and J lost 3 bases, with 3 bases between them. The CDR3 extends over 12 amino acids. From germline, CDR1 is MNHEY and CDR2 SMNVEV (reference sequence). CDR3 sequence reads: CASSFLNQPQHF. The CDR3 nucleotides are TGTGCCAGCAGTTTTCTCAATCAGCCCCAGCATTTT.

CDR3 residues: CAISFSGESTDTQYF. The CDR3 coding sequence is TGTGCCATCTCGTTTAGCGGGGAAAGCACAGATACGCAGTATTTT. The chain uses TRBV10-3 and TRBJ2-3, with TRBD2 matching over 8 bases. The CDR3 is made up of 15 amino acids. V lost 8 bases to trimming and J lost 0 bases; unmatched junction nucleotides: 7. Germline CDR1 ENHRY, CDR2 SYGVKD.

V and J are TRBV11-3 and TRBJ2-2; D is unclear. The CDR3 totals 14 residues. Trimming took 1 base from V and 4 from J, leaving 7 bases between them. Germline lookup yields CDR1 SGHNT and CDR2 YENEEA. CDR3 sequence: CASSLGSSTGELFF. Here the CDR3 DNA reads TGTGCCAGCAGCTTAGGTTCGAGCACCGGGGAGCTGTTTTTT.

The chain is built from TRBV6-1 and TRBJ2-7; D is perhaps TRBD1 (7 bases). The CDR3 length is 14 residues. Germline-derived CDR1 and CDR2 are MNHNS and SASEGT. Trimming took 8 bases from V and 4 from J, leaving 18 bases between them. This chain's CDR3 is CASQGGRTIYEQYF. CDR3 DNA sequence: TGTGCCAGCCAGGGGGGACGGACTATTTACGAGCAGTACTTC.

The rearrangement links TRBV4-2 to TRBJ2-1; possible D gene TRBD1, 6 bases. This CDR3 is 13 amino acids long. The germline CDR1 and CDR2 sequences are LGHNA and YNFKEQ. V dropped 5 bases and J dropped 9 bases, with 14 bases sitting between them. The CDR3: CASSYGQIGEQFF. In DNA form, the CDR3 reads TGTGCCAGCAGCTATGGACAGATAGGTGAGCAGTTCTTC.

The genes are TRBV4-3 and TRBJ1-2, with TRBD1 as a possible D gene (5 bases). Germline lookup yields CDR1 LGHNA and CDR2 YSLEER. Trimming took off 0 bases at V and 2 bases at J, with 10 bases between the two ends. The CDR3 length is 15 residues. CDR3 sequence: CASSQEFGGNYGYTF. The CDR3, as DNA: TGCGCCAGCAGCCAAGAGTTCGGGGGAAACTATGGCTACACCTTC.

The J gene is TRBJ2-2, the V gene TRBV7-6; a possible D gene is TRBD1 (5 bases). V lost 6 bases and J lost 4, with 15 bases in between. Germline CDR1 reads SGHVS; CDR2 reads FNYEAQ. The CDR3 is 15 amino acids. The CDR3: CASSPTRQSTGELFF. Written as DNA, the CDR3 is TGTGCCAGCAGTCCCACCCGACAGAGCACCGGGGAGCTGTTTTTT.